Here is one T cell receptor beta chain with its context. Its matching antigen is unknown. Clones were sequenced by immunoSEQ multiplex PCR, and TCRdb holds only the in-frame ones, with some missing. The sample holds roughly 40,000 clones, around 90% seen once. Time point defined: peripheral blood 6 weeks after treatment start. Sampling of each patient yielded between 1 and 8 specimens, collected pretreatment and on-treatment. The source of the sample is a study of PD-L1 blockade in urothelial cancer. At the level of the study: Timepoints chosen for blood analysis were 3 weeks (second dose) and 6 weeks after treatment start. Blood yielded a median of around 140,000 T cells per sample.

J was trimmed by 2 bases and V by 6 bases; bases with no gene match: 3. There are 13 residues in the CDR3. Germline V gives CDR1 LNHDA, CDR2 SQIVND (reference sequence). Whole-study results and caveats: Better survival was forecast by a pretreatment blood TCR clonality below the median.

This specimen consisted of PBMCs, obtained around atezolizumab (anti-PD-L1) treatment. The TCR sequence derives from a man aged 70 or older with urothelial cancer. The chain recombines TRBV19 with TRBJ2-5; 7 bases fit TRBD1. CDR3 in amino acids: CASSQGQQETQYF. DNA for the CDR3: TGTGCCAGTAGCCAGGGACAGCAAGAGACCCAGTACTTC.